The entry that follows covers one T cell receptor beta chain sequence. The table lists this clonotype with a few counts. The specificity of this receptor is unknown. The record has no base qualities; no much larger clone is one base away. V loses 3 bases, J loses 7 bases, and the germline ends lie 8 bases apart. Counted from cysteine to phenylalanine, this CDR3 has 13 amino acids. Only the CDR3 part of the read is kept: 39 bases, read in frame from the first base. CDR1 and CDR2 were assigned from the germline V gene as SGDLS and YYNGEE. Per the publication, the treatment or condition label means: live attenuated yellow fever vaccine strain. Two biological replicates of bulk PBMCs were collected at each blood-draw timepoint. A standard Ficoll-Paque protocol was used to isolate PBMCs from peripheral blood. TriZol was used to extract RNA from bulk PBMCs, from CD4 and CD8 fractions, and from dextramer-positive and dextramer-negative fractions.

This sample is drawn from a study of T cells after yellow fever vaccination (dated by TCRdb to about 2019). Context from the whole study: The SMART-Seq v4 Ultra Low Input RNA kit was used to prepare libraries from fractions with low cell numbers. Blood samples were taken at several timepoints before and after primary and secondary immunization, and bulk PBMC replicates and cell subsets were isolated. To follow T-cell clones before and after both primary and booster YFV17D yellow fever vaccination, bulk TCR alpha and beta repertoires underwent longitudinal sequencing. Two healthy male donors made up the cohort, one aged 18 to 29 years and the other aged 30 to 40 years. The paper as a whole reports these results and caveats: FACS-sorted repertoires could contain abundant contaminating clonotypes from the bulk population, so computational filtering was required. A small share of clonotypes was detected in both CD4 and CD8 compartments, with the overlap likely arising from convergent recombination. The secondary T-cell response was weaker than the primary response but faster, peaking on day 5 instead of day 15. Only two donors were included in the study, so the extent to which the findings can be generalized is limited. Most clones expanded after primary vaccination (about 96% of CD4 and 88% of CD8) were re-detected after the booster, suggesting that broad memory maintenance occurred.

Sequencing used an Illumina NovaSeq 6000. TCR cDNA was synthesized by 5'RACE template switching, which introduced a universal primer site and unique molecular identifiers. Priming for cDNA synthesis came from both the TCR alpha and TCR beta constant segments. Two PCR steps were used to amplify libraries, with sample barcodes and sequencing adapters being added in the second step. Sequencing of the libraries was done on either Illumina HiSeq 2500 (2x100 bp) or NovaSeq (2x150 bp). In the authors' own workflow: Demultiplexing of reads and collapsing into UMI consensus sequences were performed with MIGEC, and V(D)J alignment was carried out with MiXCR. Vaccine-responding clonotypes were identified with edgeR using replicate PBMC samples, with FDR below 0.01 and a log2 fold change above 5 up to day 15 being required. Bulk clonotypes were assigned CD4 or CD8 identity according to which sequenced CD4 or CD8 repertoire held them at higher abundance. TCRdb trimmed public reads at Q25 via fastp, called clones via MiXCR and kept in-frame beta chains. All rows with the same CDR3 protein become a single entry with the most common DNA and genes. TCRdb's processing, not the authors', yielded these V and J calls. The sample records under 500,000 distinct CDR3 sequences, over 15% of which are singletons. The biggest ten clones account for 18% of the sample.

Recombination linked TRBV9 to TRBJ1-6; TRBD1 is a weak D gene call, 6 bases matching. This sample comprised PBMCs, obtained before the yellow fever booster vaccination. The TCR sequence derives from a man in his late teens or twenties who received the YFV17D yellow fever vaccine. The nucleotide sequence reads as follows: TGTGCCAGCAGCGCACAGGGAAATTCACCCCTCCACTTT. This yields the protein CASSAQGNSPLHF.